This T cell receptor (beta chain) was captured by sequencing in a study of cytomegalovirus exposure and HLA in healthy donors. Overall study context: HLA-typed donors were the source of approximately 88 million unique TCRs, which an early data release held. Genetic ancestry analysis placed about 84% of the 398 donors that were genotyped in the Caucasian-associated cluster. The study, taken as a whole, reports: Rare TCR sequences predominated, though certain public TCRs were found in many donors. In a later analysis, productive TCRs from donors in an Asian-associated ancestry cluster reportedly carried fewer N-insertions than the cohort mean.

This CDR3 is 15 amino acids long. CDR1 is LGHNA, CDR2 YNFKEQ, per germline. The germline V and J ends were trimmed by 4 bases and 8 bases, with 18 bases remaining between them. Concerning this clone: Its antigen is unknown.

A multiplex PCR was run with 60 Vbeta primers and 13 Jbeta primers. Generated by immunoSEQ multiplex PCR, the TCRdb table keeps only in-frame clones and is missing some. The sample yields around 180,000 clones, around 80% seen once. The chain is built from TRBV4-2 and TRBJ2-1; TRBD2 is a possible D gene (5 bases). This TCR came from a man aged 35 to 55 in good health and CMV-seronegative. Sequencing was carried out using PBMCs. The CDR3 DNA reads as TGTGCCAGCAGCCGAGGTACTAGTGAGGTCGATGAGCAGTTCTTC. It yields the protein CASSRGTSEVDEQFF.